This TCR beta chain was sequenced in a study of T-cell memory formation after mild COVID-19. General observations from the study: Memory cells collected pre-infection included some clones that later responded, suggesting cross-reactive memory joined.

This CDR3 region has 22 residues. Looked up from germline, CDR1 is SGHVS and CDR2 is FNYEAQ. The V gene end was trimmed by 5 bases and the J gene end by 7 bases; junction bases not matched to a gene: 32. One entry per CDR3 protein results from TCRdb running MiXCR on the 5' RACE reads. The sample includes about 38,000 distinct CDR3 sequences, over 10% seen only once; the top ten take over 25%. This clonotype was seen many times. The antigen is not known. Material: PBMCs or a T cell subset sorted from them (not recorded which). The clonotype was recovered from a man between 18 and 35 years old who had mild COVID-19 (a few samples of this study predate the infection). Cell type and time point are not known. This chain links TRBV7-6 with TRBJ2-3; 8 positions match TRBD1. CDR3 coding DNA: TGTGCCAGCAGCGCATCTTCCCCCTGGACAGGGATGGTGTCGAGGTTGGGCAATACGCAGTATTTT. Its translation is CASSASSPWTGMVSRLGNTQYF.